This T cell receptor (beta chain) was recovered during a study of PD-L1 blockade in urothelial cancer. Repertoires were generated with immunoSEQ multiplex PCR, while TCRdb's copy carries only in-frame clones and drops some. The repertoire holds 45,000 to 50,000 clones, with approximately 78% as singletons. The time point: pretreatment peripheral blood. The V gene's germline CDR1 is SGHVS and CDR2 FQNEAQ. V lost 1 base and J lost 2; bases outside the gene matches: 5. The CDR3 is 16 amino acids. This receptor was taken from a man aged 45-65 years with urothelial cancer. The J gene is TRBJ2-7, the V gene TRBV7-8; 10 nucleotides line up with TRBD1. Specimen: PBMCs, collected around atezolizumab (anti-PD-L1) treatment. DNA of the CDR3: TGTGCCAGCAGCTTAGGTCTCGGGACAGGGGCCTACGAGCAGTACGTC. Residues: CASSLGLGTGAYEQYV.